This entry concerns a single TCR beta chain. This clonotype was seen more than once but under ten times. The target of this receptor is not known. No much larger clonotype is one base removed from it; base qualities were not supplied. These data are taken from a study of T-cell reconstitution after alpha-beta-depleted transplantation in children (dated by TCRdb to the mid-2010s). Describing the broader study: T-cell immune reconstitution after TCRalphabeta/CD19-depleted allogeneic hematopoietic cell transplantation in children was quantitatively tracked in the study by means of TCR repertoire profiling. Overall study outcomes, separate from this receptor: The high TCRbeta diversity at day 60 in some patients was ascribed to recipient T cells and intrathymic progenitors that had survived conditioning. The apparently early alphabetaT-cell count recovery about two months after transplant was reportedly dependent on only several hundred rapidly expanded clones derived from non-depleted graft cells. Over subsequent months, a decline in hyperexpanded clone frequencies was noted, and after one year, T-cell counts and TCRbeta diversity were mostly ascribed to newly produced T cells.

This sample's treatment or condition label indicates: allogeneic hematopoietic cell transplantation with graft depleted of TCRalphabeta T cells and CD19 B cells. Transplant recipients were children who received TCRalphabeta/CD19-depleted allogeneic hematopoietic cell grafts. Relative to germline, V is 6 bases shorter and J is 1 base shorter, with 12 bases between their ends. CDR3 length: 13 amino acids, cysteine to phenylalanine. Only the CDR3 DNA stays, 39 bases, in frame from base 1. Looking up the germline V gene (reference sequence) yields CDR1 DFQATT and CDR2 SNEGSKA. The library was generated by PCR. Instrument used: Illumina HiSeq 2500. To normalize quantification of the TCRbeta repertoire, the TCR libraries were built with molecular barcoding that relied on unique molecular identifiers. TCRdb trimmed public reads at Q25 via fastp, called clones via MiXCR and kept in-frame beta chains. When rows share a CDR3 protein, they turn into one entry using the most common DNA and genes. Recorded for this sample are some 200,000 distinct CDR3 sequences; about 8.7% of them occurred a single time. The ten largest make up roughly 36% of the sample.

The origin of this receptor is a male patient aged 2-15 years who had a stem cell transplant for acute myeloid leukemia, so the T cells may come from the graft donor. The sequences come from PBMCs, mostly from graft donor cells, collected 360 days after TCRalphabeta/CD19-depleted stem cell transplant. The rearrangement joined TRBV20-1 to TRBJ2-5; no confident D gene assignment can be made. The encoded CDR3 is CSAGRRTQETQYF. The nucleotide sequence is given as TGCAGTGCCGGCCGGCGGACCCAAGAGACCCAGTACTTC.